These 11 T cell receptor beta chains were all obtained from the same sample, sequenced in a study of graft-versus-host responses after intestinal transplantation. Libraries were prepared by immunoSEQ multiplex PCR; TCRdb keeps only in-frame clonotypes and omits some of them. Of 13,000 or so clones listed, around 74% were seen once; the top ten hold 7.2%. Intraepithelial and lamina propria lymphocytes were freed from processed graft tissue. Sample: ileum tissue, taken 16 days after intestinal transplant. These receptor sequences come from a human patient who received an intestinal transplant, so some T cells may come from the graft donor.

As regards this clone: Germline is not matched at one junction end, which may reflect a read error. The genes are TRBV27 and TRBJ2-7; D is unresolved. Per germline, CDR1 MNHEY and CDR2 SMNVEV (reference sequence). There are 13 residues in the CDR3. CDR3 loop: CASSFGRGYGQYF. The CDR3 bases are TGTGCCAGCAGTTTTGGTCGCGGCTACGGGCAGTACTTC.

This chain links TRBV19 with TRBJ1-5; 8 bases map to TRBD1. The germline V gene has CDR1 LNHDA and CDR2 SQIVND (reference sequence). The CDR3 totals 16 residues. Trimming removed 5 bases from V and 3 bases from J; junction bases left unmatched: 9. CDR3 nucleotides: TGTGCCAGTAGTTACACAGGGGGGGAGTACAATCAGCCCCAGCATTTT. Translated, it gives CASSYTGGEYNQPQHF.

The chain combines TRBV18 with TRBJ2-3; TRBD2 is a possible D gene (6 bases). V was clipped by 3 bases and J by 4 bases, with 8 bases between them. The length of the CDR3 is 13 residues. Germline values: CDR1 KGHSH, CDR2 LQKENI. The CDR3 spells CASSPGEADTQYF. CDR3 sequence (DNA): TGTGCCAGCTCACCGGGGGAGGCAGATACGCAGTATTTT.

The chain has TRBV5-8 and TRBJ2-2, with a weak D call TRBD2 (7 bases). Germline assignment: CDR1 SGHTS and CDR2 YDEGEE. This CDR3 has 16 amino acids. The V gene lost 4 bases and the J gene lost 4 bases, with 17 bases spanning the gap. The CDR3 sequence is CASSVSGGPRTGELFF. Written as DNA, the CDR3 is TGTGCCAGCAGCGTTTCCGGGGGGCCTCGCACCGGGGAGCTGTTTTTT.

The chain recombines TRBV18 with TRBJ1-1; maybe TRBD1 (5 bases). CDR3 length: 17 residues. Trimming shortened V by 3 bases and J by 2 bases, and 19 bases separated the two germline ends. Per germline, CDR1 KGHSH and CDR2 LQKENI. CDR3 in DNA: TGTGCCAGCTCACCGTTCTGGCGTAGACAGAACAACACTGAAGCTTTCTTT. Translated: CASSPFWRRQNNTEAFF. Combining the CDR3 with reference TRBV18 and TRBJ1-1 gives the whole variable domain NAGVMQNPRHLVRRRGQEARLRCSPMKGHSHVYWYRQLPEEGLKFMVYLQKENIIDESGMPKERFSAEFPKEGPSILRIQQVVRGDSAAYFCASSPFWRRQNNTEAFFGQGTRLTVV.

Written as DNA, the CDR3 is TGTGCCAGTAGTTCAACACCGGGACAGGGATATGGCTACACCTTC. Residues: CASSSTPGQGYGYTF. The chain has TRBV19 and TRBJ1-2; 9 positions agree with TRBD1. The germline V gene has CDR1 LNHDA and CDR2 SQIVND (reference sequence). The trim removed 5 bases at V and 5 bases at J, leaving 9 bases unmatched. The CDR3 runs 15 residues.

In this sample, this clone turned up a few times. The chain has TRBV29-1 and TRBJ2-7, with 9 bases fitting TRBD2. CDR1 is SQVTM and CDR2 is ANQGSEA in the germline V gene. The CDR3 is 13 amino acids. With 5 bases clipped from V and 2 bases from J, the junction kept 4 bases outside the gene matches. In DNA form, the CDR3 reads TGCAGCGTTAAGACTAGCGGAACCTACGAGCAGTACTTC. Its translation: CSVKTSGTYEQYF.

CDR3 in DNA: TGTGCCAGCAGCTCGGGACAGGGGATGAACACTGAAGCTTTCTTT. As protein: CASSSGQGMNTEAFF. This sequence joins TRBV7-6 and TRBJ1-1; 10 bases agree with TRBD1. Germline CDR1 is SGHVS and CDR2 is FNYEAQ. This CDR3 is built from 15 residues. Germline trimming cut 4 bases from V and 0 bases from J; bases unmatched to any gene: 2.

This clone counts as medium-sized. The CDR3 is CASRSSGELFF. The CDR3 region has the DNA TGTGCCAGCAGATCCTCCGGGGAGCTGTTTTTT. The chain has TRBV6-5 and TRBJ2-2, with unresolved D. This CDR3 comprises 11 residues. Per the germline V gene, CDR1 is MNHEY and CDR2 is SVGAGI. Trimming took 6 bases from V and 6 from J, leaving 5 bases between them.

This clone occurred a few times. The J gene is TRBJ2-3, the V gene TRBV6-4; 16 positions match TRBD2. J gave up 6 bases and V 1 base, and 1 base lay outside the gene matches. CDR1 and CDR2 from the germline V gene are MRHNA and SNTAGT. This CDR3 has 16 amino acids. CDR3: CASSDLGLAGGDTQYF. DNA for the CDR3: TGTGCCAGCAGTGACTTGGGACTAGCGGGAGGGGATACGCAGTATTTT.

The J gene is TRBJ1-1, the V gene TRBV18, with TRBD1 matching over 7 bases. The CDR3 extends over 15 amino acids. Germline V CDR1 and CDR2: KGHSH, LQKENI. V lost 4 bases and J lost 4; bases outside the gene matches: 9. The CDR3 sequence: CASSLAGGSGTEAFF. The CDR3 coding sequence is TGTGCCAGCTCACTTGCAGGGGGTTCGGGCACTGAAGCTTTCTTT.